These 25 T cell receptor beta chains were sequenced from one sample in a study of low-dose radiotherapy and immunotherapy resistance in tumors. TRAV- and TRBV-specific primers primed first-strand cDNA, covering alpha and beta chains. Using a constant-region primer together with a V-primer adapter, TCRs were subjected to around 22 PCR cycles of amplification. TCRdb reprocessed the reads with MiXCR, giving one entry per CDR3 protein. The sample includes under 15,000 distinct CDR3 sequences, 60% of them seen just once. The origin of the receptors is a human donor with advanced metastatic prostate, ovarian, gallbladder or colorectal cancer (not recorded which). This table probably holds off-target reads from a library built for another chain.

The chain joins TRBV28 to TRBJ1-5; 7 nucleotides agree with TRBD1. CDR1 is MDHEN and CDR2 is SYDVKM in the germline V gene. V was pared by 6 bases and J by 5 bases, with 10 bases of the junction left unmatched. CDR3 length: 15 amino acids. The DNA of the CDR3 is TGTGCCAGCAGCCGTACAGGGGTACGCGATCAGCCCCAGCATTTT. Encoded protein: CASSRTGVRDQPQHF.

This chain joins TRBV28 and TRBJ2-1, with D possibly being TRBD1 (7 bases). The ends were cut back, 7 bases at V and 7 bases at J, with 14 bases in the middle. There are 13 residues in the CDR3. Looked up from germline, CDR1 is MDHEN and CDR2 is SYDVKM. The CDR3 sequence is CASNESGGNEQFF. The CDR3 DNA follows: TGTGCCAGCAACGAATCAGGGGGGAATGAGCAGTTCTTC.

The chain employs TRBV18 and TRBJ2-1; D is undetermined. The CDR3 length is 14 residues. Germline-derived CDR1 and CDR2 are KGHSH and LQKENI. The V and J ends lost 3 bases and 5 bases respectively, with 11 bases between them. The CDR3 reads CASSPIDEHNEQFF. The DNA for the CDR3 is TGTGCCAGCTCACCTATCGATGAGCACAATGAGCAGTTCTTC.

V gene TRBV24-1 combines with J gene TRBJ2-3; D remains unclear. Germline V gives CDR1 KGHDR, CDR2 SFDVKD. The V end lost 5 bases, the J end lost 5 bases, and 13 bases lay between the germline ends. The CDR3 covers 14 residues. CDR3 coding DNA: TGTGCCACCAGTGGTATACCCACTGAAGATACGCAGTATTTT. Translated, it gives CATSGIPTEDTQYF.

The rearrangement uses TRBV12-3 or TRBV12-4 and TRBJ1-1, with 9 bases matching TRBD1. Unmatched junction bases numbered 6, after V lost 2 bases and J lost 2 bases. The CDR3 is 16 residues long. CDR3 nucleotide sequence: TGTGCCAGCAGTTTAAATTGGGACAGGGCTAACACTGAAGCTTTCTTT. Protein product: CASSLNWDRANTEAFF.

The rearrangement joins TRBV29-1 to TRBJ1-2, with D uncertain. Germline lookup yields CDR1 SQVTM and CDR2 ANQGSEA. The CDR3 consists of 11 residues. V dropped 2 bases and J dropped 5 bases, with 6 bases sitting between them. The CDR3 sequence is CSVERLYGYTF. DNA of the CDR3: TGCAGCGTTGAACGGTTATATGGCTACACCTTC.

This CDR3 reads CASSQPLSNTGELFF. Written as DNA, the CDR3 is TGCGCCAGCAGCCAGCCTCTTTCGAACACCGGGGAGCTGTTTTTT. V and J are TRBV4-1 and TRBJ2-2, with unresolved D. Germline CDR1 is MGHRA and CDR2 is YSYEKL. The CDR3 sequence is 15 residues long. Trimming shortened V by 3 bases and J by 0 bases, and 8 bases separated the two germline ends.

The CDR3 DNA is TGTGCCAGCAGTTACAGTACAGGGGGCTCCGAGCAGTACTTC. Amino acids: CASSYSTGGSEQYF. The rearrangement links TRBV28 to TRBJ2-7, with TRBD1 matching over 9 bases. V gave up 4 bases and J gave up 6 bases; unmatched junction bases: 7. The CDR3 loop spans 14 amino acids. Germline CDR1 and CDR2: MDHEN and SYDVKM.

This clonotype has just one count. The genes are TRBV9 and TRBJ2-1; no firm D call. The V gene's germline CDR1 is SGDLS and CDR2 YYNGEE. This CDR3 has 13 residues. Trimming stripped 4 bases from V and 9 bases from J, with 14 bases between. CDR3 amino acids: CASSPRLNVEQFF. CDR3 DNA sequence: TGTGCCAGCAGCCCGAGACTGAACGTTGAGCAGTTCTTC.

The rearrangement uses TRBV12-3 or TRBV12-4 and TRBJ1-3; no clear D gene. The CDR3 loop spans 13 amino acids. V shed 4 bases and J shed 0 bases, with 4 bases lying between them. DNA of the CDR3: TGTGCCAGCAGTTCAGGCTCTGGAAACACCATATATTTT. This translates into CASSSGSGNTIYF.

In its sample, this clonotype was seen a few times. V and J are TRBV29-1 and TRBJ2-5; D gene uncertain. The V gene lost 4 bases and the J gene lost 5 bases, with 11 bases spanning the gap. This CDR3 has 12 residues. Germline CDR1 and CDR2: SQVTM and ANQGSEA. The CDR3: CSVVTLWETQYF. The CDR3 DNA reads as TGCAGCGTTGTGACGCTCTGGGAGACCCAGTACTTC. Full variable domain (remainder filled in from reference TRBV29-1 and TRBJ2-5): SAVISQKPSRDICQRGTSLTIQCQVDSQVTMMFWYRQQPGQSLTLIATANQGSEATYESGFVIDKFPISRPNLTFSTLTVSNMSPEDSSIYLCSVVTLWETQYFGPGTRLLVL.

The chain carries TRBV5-4 and TRBJ2-5, with 13 bases lining up with TRBD2. CDR1 SGHNT and CDR2 YYREEE come from the germline V gene (reference sequence). The CDR3 extends over 15 amino acids. The ends lost 4 bases at V and 6 bases at J; junction bases unmatched: 6. The CDR3 is CASSQTSGGAQTQYF. The CDR3 DNA is TGTGCCAGCAGCCAAACTAGCGGGGGGGCTCAGACCCAGTACTTC.

The rearrangement joins TRBV21-1 to TRBJ2-4. TRBV21-1 is reported as a pseudogene. This CDR3 is built from 18 residues. CDR3 sequence: CARRVQGILTLAKNIQYF. The CDR3, as DNA: TGTGCCCGGAGAGTACAAGGGATTTTAACTTTAGCCAAAAACATTCAGTACTTC.

The chain employs TRBV6-2 or TRBV6-3 and TRBJ2-7; TRBD1 is a possible D gene (5 bases). The CDR3 length is 12 residues. CDR1 and CDR2 (germline): MNHEY, SVGEGT. V was shortened by 5 bases and J by 6 bases, with 11 bases between the two germline ends. The CDR3 spells CASSSRVPEQYF. The DNA of the CDR3 is TGTGCCAGCAGTAGCAGGGTCCCCGAGCAGTACTTC.

V gene TRBV6-5 combines with J gene TRBJ1-4; a possible D gene is TRBD1 (5 bases). This CDR3 is built from 15 residues. V was clipped by 0 bases and J by 3 bases, with 8 bases between them. The germline CDR1 and CDR2 sequences are MNHEY and SVGAGI. The CDR3 sequence is CASSYSRQSNEKLFF. For the CDR3, the DNA is TGTGCCAGCAGTTACTCTCGACAGTCTAATGAAAAACTGTTTTTT.

This CDR3 is CASSYGGETDTQYF. CDR3 in DNA: TGTGCCAGCAGTTACGGGGGGGAGACAGATACGCAGTATTTT. This chain links TRBV6-8 with TRBJ2-3, with 7 nucleotides matching TRBD2. Germline V gives CDR1 MNHGY, CDR2 SAAAGT. J lost 3 bases, V lost 2 bases, and 2 bases had no gene match. This CDR3 is 14 amino acids long.

The chain uses TRBV4-1 and TRBJ2-1; D unclear. Trimming removed 4 bases at V and 8 bases at J, with 15 bases between. CDR1 and CDR2 (germline): MGHRA, YSYEKL. The CDR3 loop spans 14 amino acids. CDR3 amino acids: CASSRGLGGDEQFF. The CDR3 DNA follows: TGCGCCAGCAGCCGGGGTCTAGGTGGCGATGAGCAGTTCTTC.

The J gene is TRBJ2-3, the V gene TRBV18; D may be TRBD1 (5 bases). The germline V gene has CDR1 KGHSH and CDR2 LQKENI. The CDR3 runs 17 residues. The V and J ends lost 1 base and 0 bases respectively, with 14 bases between them. CDR3 sequence reads: CASSPRPLGASTDTQYF. CDR3 bases: TGTGCCAGCTCACCACGCCCTCTTGGGGCTAGCACAGATACGCAGTATTTT.

This clonotype was counted only a few times. The rearrangement links TRBV7-2 to TRBJ2-7; TRBD2 aligns across 9 bases. Germline CDR1 reads SGHTA; CDR2 reads FQGNSA. After removal of 1 base from V and 3 bases from J, the junction contained 10 bases not matched to a gene. The CDR3 spans 17 residues. In DNA form, the CDR3 reads TGTGCCAGCAGCTTAGAGTTAGCGGGAGTTCGGGGCTACGAGCAGTACTTC. Protein product: CASSLELAGVRGYEQYF.

This clonotype was observed a handful of times. This sequence joins TRBV6-1 and TRBJ2-2; no firm D call. CDR1 MNHNS and CDR2 SASEGT come from the germline V gene. V lost 7 bases, J lost 1 base, and 7 bases lay in between. The CDR3 runs to 13 residues. Here the CDR3 reads CASTPENTGELFF. CDR3 in DNA: TGTGCCAGCACCCCAGAGAACACCGGGGAGCTGTTTTTT.

The V gene is TRBV6-4, the J gene TRBJ2-3; 9 bases line up with TRBD2. CDR1 and CDR2 from the germline V gene are MRHNA and SNTAGT. The CDR3 sequence is 15 residues long. The V and J ends lost 6 bases and 0 bases, in that order; junction bases with no gene match: 4. The CDR3 coding sequence is TGTGCCAGCAGCGCAACTAGCGGGAGCACAGATACGCAGTATTTT. The encoded protein is CASSATSGSTDTQYF.

This clonotype was seen a single time. The V call is TRBV6-2 or TRBV6-3, the J call TRBJ1-5; 12 bases match TRBD1. After removal of 5 bases from V and 8 bases from J, the junction contained 7 bases not matched to a gene. This CDR3 has 15 amino acids. The germline V gene has CDR1 MNHEY and CDR2 SVGEGT. The CDR3 DNA reads as TGTGCCAGCAGTCCGGGACAGGGGGCTCGGAAGCCCCAGCATTTT. Encoded protein: CASSPGQGARKPQHF.

This chain links TRBV5-1 with TRBJ2-1; TRBD1 is a possible D gene (6 bases). Trimming left V 4 bases short and J 5 bases short, with 10 bases between. Per germline, CDR1 SGHRS and CDR2 YFSETQ. The CDR3 is made up of 13 amino acids. Written as DNA, the CDR3 is TGCGCCAGCAGCCGACAGGAAAACAATGAGCAGTTCTTC. Encoded protein: CASSRQENNEQFF.

This clonotype came up a few times. J is TRBJ1-4 and V is TRBV28; D is ambiguous. V was shortened by 1 base and J by 0 bases, with 0 bases between the two germline ends. This CDR3 contains 13 residues. Germline CDR1 MDHEN, CDR2 SYDVKM. The CDR3 region is CASSLSTNEKLFF. CDR3 nucleotides: TGTGCCAGCAGTTTATCAACTAATGAAAAACTGTTTTTT.

The chain recombines TRBV6-2 or TRBV6-3 with TRBJ2-2; D is undetermined. The germline V gene encodes CDR1 MNHEY and CDR2 SVGEGT. The CDR3 is made up of 12 amino acids. V was cut by 6 bases and J by 3 bases, with 5 bases left in between. DNA of the CDR3: TGTGCCAGCAGGATAGACACCGGGGAGCTGTTTTTT. This encodes CASRIDTGELFF.